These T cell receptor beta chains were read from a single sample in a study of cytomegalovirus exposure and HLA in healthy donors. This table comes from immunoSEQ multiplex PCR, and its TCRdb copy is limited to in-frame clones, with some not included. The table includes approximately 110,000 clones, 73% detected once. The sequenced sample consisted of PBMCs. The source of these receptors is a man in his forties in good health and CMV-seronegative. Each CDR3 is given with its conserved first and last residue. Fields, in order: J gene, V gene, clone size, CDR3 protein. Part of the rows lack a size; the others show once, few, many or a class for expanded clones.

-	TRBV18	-	CASSPTGVDYEQYF
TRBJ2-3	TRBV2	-	CASRWDRATDTQYF
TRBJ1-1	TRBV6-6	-	CASSSWTGEAFF
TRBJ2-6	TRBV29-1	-	CSVTNSGANVLTF
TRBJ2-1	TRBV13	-	CASSFALQGHSYNEQFF
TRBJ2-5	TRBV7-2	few	CASRPAAGTRAETQYF
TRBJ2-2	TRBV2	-	CASSVLRNTGELFF
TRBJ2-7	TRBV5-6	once	CASSIQGAPTYEQYF
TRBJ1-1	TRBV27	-	CASSPGGLNTEAFF
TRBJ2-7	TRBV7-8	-	CASSEDRDSYEQYF
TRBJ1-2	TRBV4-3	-	CASSPAQGGGYGYTF
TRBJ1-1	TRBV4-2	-	CASSRKTTGGWTEAFF
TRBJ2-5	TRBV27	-	CASSLSGGYRQETQYF
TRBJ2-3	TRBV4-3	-	CASSQEIKAAGGTDTQYF
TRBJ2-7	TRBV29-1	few	CSVEEPGQGSYEQYF
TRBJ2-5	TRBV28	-	CASTLVAYEETQYF
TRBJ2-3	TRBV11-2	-	CASSRLSSFTDTQYF
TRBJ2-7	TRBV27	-	CASSPNLREQYF
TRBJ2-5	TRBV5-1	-	CASSTPQETQYF
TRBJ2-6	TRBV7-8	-	CASQGSGANVLTF
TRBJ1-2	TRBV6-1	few	CASETGQEFYGYTF
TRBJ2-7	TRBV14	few	CASSSTLGLAYEQYF
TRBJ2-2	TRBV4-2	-	CASSLNPGDPGELFF
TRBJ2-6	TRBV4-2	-	CASSQPVLAGALSGANVLTF
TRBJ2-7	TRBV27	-	CASSRTGSSYEQYF
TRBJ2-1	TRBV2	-	CASQRVPSGGQYSSYNEQFF
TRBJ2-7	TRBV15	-	CATSSERGYYEQYF
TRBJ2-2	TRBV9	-	CASSVRGANTGELFF
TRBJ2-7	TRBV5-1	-	CASSLESGPPPYEQYF
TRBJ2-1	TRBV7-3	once	CASSLSSYNEQFF
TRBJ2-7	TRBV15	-	CATSREGGGVEQYF
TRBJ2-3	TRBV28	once	CAIRDREGIADTQYF
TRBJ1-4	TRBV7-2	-	CASSSTGQVNEKLFF
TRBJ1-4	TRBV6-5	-	CASSPDEDEKLFF
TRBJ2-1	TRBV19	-	CASTAGLNEQFF
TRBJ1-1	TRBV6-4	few	CASSDSDRGTEAFF
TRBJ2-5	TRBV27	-	CASSFWTSGQETQYF
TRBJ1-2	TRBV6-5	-	CASSYSQFNYGYTF
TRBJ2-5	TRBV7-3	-	CASSSGLQETQYF
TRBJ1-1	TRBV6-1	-	CASSELYEAFF
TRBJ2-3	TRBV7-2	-	CASSLGLLADTQYF
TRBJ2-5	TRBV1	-	CTSSQGTSGGGSAQYF
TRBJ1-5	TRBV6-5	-	CASSYNSNQPQHF
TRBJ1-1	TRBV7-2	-	CASTITGEAFF
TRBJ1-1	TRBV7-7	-	CASSSPTGYLSVNTEAFF
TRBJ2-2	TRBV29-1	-	CSVMGQGEIGELFF
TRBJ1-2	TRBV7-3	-	CASSPRSGPHYGYTF
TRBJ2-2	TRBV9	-	CASSSIFGSGELFF
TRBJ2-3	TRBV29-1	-	CSVEAGEWGTQYF